Following are 21 T cell receptor beta chains from one sample sequenced in a study of blood T cell repertoires in COVID-19. Assay: immunoSEQ multiplex PCR; the TCRdb copy retains only in-frame clones and omits some. Of some 170,000 clones listed, roughly 82% are singletons. Material: peripheral blood. These receptors originate from a woman aged 70-85 years with acute or convalescent COVID-19.

The chain joins TRBV5-1 to TRBJ1-1; D is undetermined. This CDR3 has 12 amino acids. Between the trimmed V and J ends, which lost 2 bases and 7 bases, there was a span of 9 bases. Germline V gene lookup returns CDR1 SGHRS and CDR2 YFSETQ. Here the CDR3 DNA reads TGCGCCAGCAGCTTTAGGTCAGGTGAAGCTTTCTTT. As protein: CASSFRSGEAFF. Combining the CDR3 with reference TRBV5-1 and TRBJ1-1 gives the whole variable domain KAGVTQTPRYLIKTRGQQVTLSCSPISGHRSVSWYQQTPGQGLQFLFEYFSETQRNKGNFPGRFSGRQFSNSRSEMNVSTLELGDSALYLCASSFRSGEAFFGQGTRLTVV.

This rearrangement joins TRBV2 to TRBJ2-5; TRBD1 agrees at 8 bases. The J segment lost 2 bases and the V segment lost 5 bases, leaving 4 bases of the junction unmatched. This CDR3 has 14 amino acids. The germline V gene encodes CDR1 SNHLY and CDR2 FYNNEI. In DNA, the CDR3 is TGTGCCAGCAGTCGACAGGGGAGGCAAGAGACCCAGTACTTC. Translating gives CASSRQGRQETQYF. The whole variable domain, filled in from reference TRBV2 and TRBJ2-5, reads EPEVTQTPSHQVTQMGQEVILRCVPISNHLYFYWYRQILGQKVEFLVSFYNNEISEKSEIFDDQFSVERPDGSNFTLKIRSTKLEDSAMYFCASSRQGRQETQYFGPGTRLLVL.

This chain uses TRBV9 with TRBJ2-1; 9 bases agree with TRBD2. The CDR3 sequence is 16 residues long. From germline, CDR1 is SGDLS and CDR2 YYNGEE. Trimming cost V 1 base and J 7 bases; bases outside gene matches: 9. CDR3 sequence: CASSVPKREASNEQFF. The DNA of the CDR3 is TGTGCCAGCAGCGTACCGAAGCGGGAGGCTAGTAATGAGCAGTTCTTC.

This chain's CDR3 is CASTRGIGEKLFF. The CDR3 bases are TGTGCCAGCACCCGAGGTATCGGGGAAAAACTGTTTTTT. V usage is TRBV7-9 and J usage is TRBJ1-4, with unresolved D. In germline, CDR1 is SEHNR, CDR2 FQNEAQ (reference sequence). This CDR3 contains 13 residues. Trimming removed 7 bases at V and 8 bases at J, with 14 bases between.

This clone was detected once. The V and J genes are TRBV5-1 and TRBJ2-2; 8 nucleotides match TRBD1. The germline V gene encodes CDR1 SGHRS and CDR2 YFSETQ. CDR3 length equals 17 residues. The V segment lost 2 bases and the J segment 6 bases; nucleotides outside the gene matches: 12. The CDR3 nucleotides are TGCGCCAGCAGCTTACGGGCAGGGGGCACTAGTGCCGGGGAGCTGTTTTTT. Protein sequence: CASSLRAGGTSAGELFF.

This chain connects TRBV7-9 to TRBJ1-1, with unresolved D. CDR1 SEHNR and CDR2 FQNEAQ come from the germline V gene (reference sequence). There are 12 residues in the CDR3. V lost 5 bases and J lost 5, with 9 bases in between. CDR3 in DNA: TGTGCCAGCAGCCCCGTCGGTACTGAAGCTTTCTTT. It yields the protein CASSPVGTEAFF.

V gene TRBV7-9 combines with J gene TRBJ1-3; no definite D call. This CDR3 has 13 amino acids. Per the germline V gene, CDR1 is SEHNR and CDR2 is FQNEAQ (reference sequence). V lost 8 bases, J lost 0 bases, and 8 bases lay in between. CDR3 loop: CASAEISGNTIYF. CDR3 in DNA: TGTGCCAGCGCGGAGATCTCTGGAAACACCATATATTTT.

V usage is TRBV4-2 and J usage is TRBJ1-2; perhaps TRBD1 as D (5 bases). Germline loops: CDR1 LGHNA, CDR2 YNFKEQ. CDR3 length: 13 residues. Trimming removed 2 bases from V and 4 bases from J, with 8 bases in between. This chain's CDR3 is CASSQNGGYGYTF. CDR3 DNA sequence: TGTGCCAGCAGCCAAAACGGGGGCTATGGCTACACCTTC.

J is TRBJ2-3 and V is TRBV27, with 12 bases identical to TRBD2. V shed 3 bases and J 6 bases; nucleotides not matched to a gene: 4. The CDR3 runs to 15 residues. Germline V gives CDR1 MNHEY, CDR2 SMNVEV (reference sequence). The CDR3 nucleotides read TGTGCCAGCAGTTTGCTAGCGGGGGGGTCGGATACGCAGTATTTT. Translation: CASSLLAGGSDTQYF.

V gene TRBV3-1 (or the pseudogene TRBV3-2) combines with J gene TRBJ2-1, with D possibly being TRBD1 (7 bases). V lost 1 base and J lost 2, with 15 bases in between. Germline V gene data show CDR1 as LGHDT and CDR2 as YNNKEL (reference sequence). This CDR3 is 17 amino acids long. CDR3 loop: CASSQATRRGPYNEQFF. The CDR3 region has the DNA TGTGCCAGCAGCCAAGCTACTAGGAGGGGGCCCTACAATGAGCAGTTCTTC.

J is TRBJ2-1 and V is TRBV28, with 7 bases matching TRBD2. CDR1 is MDHEN and CDR2 is SYDVKM in the germline V gene. J gave up 0 bases and V 5 bases, and 7 bases lay outside the gene matches. This CDR3 region has 16 residues. For the CDR3, the DNA is TGTGCCAGCAGTCTTTGGGGGGGGAGCTCCTACAATGAGCAGTTCTTC. Its translation: CASSLWGGSSYNEQFF.

This sequence joins TRBV4-1 and TRBJ2-1, with TRBD1 identical over 11 bases. Trimming cost V 1 base and J 4 bases; bases outside gene matches: 6. CDR1 and CDR2 (germline): MGHRA, YSYEKL. CDR3 length equals 17 residues. The CDR3 protein is CASSQVSGTGGYNEQFF. CDR3 nucleotide sequence: TGCGCCAGCAGCCAAGTGTCCGGGACAGGGGGATACAATGAGCAGTTCTTC.

The chain recombines TRBV21-1 with TRBJ1-5; the listed D gene, TRBD1, was not tested against the DNA. TRBV21-1 is labeled a pseudogene. The CDR3 has 16 residues. CDR3 amino acids: CASSDRQGVSNQPQHF. CDR3 DNA: TGTGCCAGCAGCGACAGACAGGGGGTAAGCAATCAGCCCCAGCATTTT.

The V call is TRBV29-1, the J call TRBJ1-1, with 9 nucleotides matching TRBD1. Per germline, CDR1 SQVTM and CDR2 ANQGSEA. With 4 bases clipped from V and 3 bases from J, the junction kept 6 bases outside the gene matches. The CDR3 is made up of 14 amino acids. DNA for the CDR3: TGCAGCGTTGGACAGGGGGATTCGTACACTGAAGCTTTCTTT. It is translated as CSVGQGDSYTEAFF.

The chain recombines TRBV6-5 with TRBJ2-1; perhaps TRBD1 as D (6 bases). The V gene lost 8 bases and the J gene lost 1 base, with 9 bases spanning the gap. CDR3 length: 13 amino acids. Germline-derived CDR1 and CDR2 are MNHEY and SVGAGI. In DNA form, the CDR3 reads TGTGCCAGCCTCGGACAGTCCTACAATGAGCAGTTCTTC. Its translation is CASLGQSYNEQFF.

This chain links TRBV19 with TRBJ1-5; TRBD1 matches at 7 bases. J lost 2 bases, V lost 9 bases, and 16 bases had no gene match. CDR3 length: 17 residues. Germline values: CDR1 LNHDA, CDR2 SQIVND (reference sequence). CDR3 in DNA: TGTGCCAGCCTTAATAATCAGGGGGAAGTGGGCAATCAGCCCCAGCATTTT. Amino acid sequence: CASLNNQGEVGNQPQHF.

The table lists this clone with a count of one. The chain has TRBV6-5 and TRBJ1-5; possibly TRBD1 for D (5 bases). The CDR3 covers 14 residues. Trimming took off 5 bases at V and 5 bases at J, with 13 bases between the two ends. Germline lookup yields CDR1 MNHEY and CDR2 SVGAGI. The CDR3 protein is CASSLHGGDQPQHF. The CDR3 coding sequence is TGTGCCAGCAGTCTCCACGGGGGGGATCAGCCCCAGCATTTT.

This chain connects TRBV30 to TRBJ1-1; TRBD1 agrees at 8 bases. Trimming at V came to 3 bases and at J to 6 bases, leaving 9 bases not matched to a gene. This CDR3 has 14 amino acids. Per germline, CDR1 GTSNPN and CDR2 SVGIG (reference sequence). The CDR3 here is CAWSAQGVVAEAFF. The CDR3 nucleotides are TGTGCCTGGAGCGCACAGGGGGTAGTAGCTGAAGCTTTCTTT.

The chain uses TRBV23-1 and TRBJ1-1, with D maybe TRBD1 (6 bases). TRBV23-1 is designated an ORF whose function remains uncertain. The CDR3 length is 16 residues. V lost 3 bases and J lost 1, with 15 bases in between. Written as DNA, the CDR3 is TGCGCCAGCAGTCACCACGGACAGTTAGAGAACACTGAAGCTTTCTTT. It is translated as CASSHHGQLENTEAFF.

Comment on this clone: An end of the junction does not agree with germline; a read error may underlie this. This chain uses TRBV27 with TRBJ1-6; weak D call: TRBD1 (6 bases). The CDR3 is made up of 17 amino acids. Germline-derived CDR1 and CDR2 are MNHEY and SMNVEV (reference sequence). CDR3 sequence (DNA): TGTGCCAGCAGTCTATCGGACAGAACCTCCTATAATTCACCCCTCCACTTT. Its translation is CASSLSDRTSYNSPLHF.

This clone was picked up a small number of times. The rearrangement joins TRBV5-1 to TRBJ1-1, with D unresolved. The CDR3 length is 12 residues. The V and J ends lost 7 bases and 1 base respectively, with 8 bases between them. CDR1 SGHRS and CDR2 YFSETQ come from the germline V gene. In nucleotides, the CDR3 is TGCGCCAGCGCTTCACAGAACACTGAAGCTTTCTTT. It specifies CASASQNTEAFF.